This TCR beta chain was obtained from a study of cytomegalovirus exposure and HLA in healthy donors. The donors were part of the validation cohort of 120 or so subjects. That cohort was separate from the first cohort, which comprised 500 to 850 subjects. Per the germline V gene, CDR1 is MNHEY and CDR2 is SMNVEV (reference sequence). Trimming took off 3 bases at V and 4 bases at J, with 15 bases between the two ends. The CDR3 is 16 amino acids. Study-level results: According to reports, the classifier identified cytomegalovirus status with high specificity and sensitivity. According to the study, some 160 TCR beta chains were cytomegalovirus-associated.

The protocol was immunoSEQ multiplex PCR, while the TCRdb copy is restricted to in-frame clones and leaves out a portion. The sample contains around 170,000 clones, around 90% of which appear only once. A word on this clone: Antigen specificity is unknown.

The genes are TRBV27 and TRBJ2-2; D is perhaps TRBD2 (6 bases). This clonotype was sampled from a man aged 18 to 30 in good health and CMV-seronegative. Material for sequencing was PBMCs. CDR3 region: CASSFFPGVGTGELFF. The CDR3 bases are TGTGCCAGCAGTTTTTTTCCGGGGGTTGGCACCGGGGAGCTGTTTTTT.